Given below is one T cell receptor beta chain in context. Antigen unknown. The data were taken from a study of T cells expressing NK-cell markers. Overall study: From sorted CD3+CD56+NKG2C+, CD3+CD56+NKG2C- and CD3+CD56-NKG2C+ T cells came the TCR beta repertoires.

Making the TCR beta cDNA relied on 5'RACE template switching with UMIs. TCRdb derives one entry per CDR3 protein from the 5' RACE reads, leaving out DNA. The sample table sets out around 380,000 distinct CDR3 sequences. This CDR3 region has 13 residues. Findings of the study overall: In several donors, dominant clonotypes made up about 28.3-65% of CD3+CD56-NKG2C+ cells. The contribution of dominant NKG2C+ clonotypes to CD8+ T cells in roughly six donors was roughly 1.0-7.5%.

The TCR sequence derives from a woman aged 50 to 60 in good health. The rearrangement links TRBV12-3 or TRBV12-4 to TRBJ1-1. Sequenced sample: blood T cells: a sorted CD56 or NKG2C T cell subset, CD4+ or CD8+ T cells, or bulk PBMC T cells (not recorded which). CDR3 amino acids: CASSYPGNTEAFF.